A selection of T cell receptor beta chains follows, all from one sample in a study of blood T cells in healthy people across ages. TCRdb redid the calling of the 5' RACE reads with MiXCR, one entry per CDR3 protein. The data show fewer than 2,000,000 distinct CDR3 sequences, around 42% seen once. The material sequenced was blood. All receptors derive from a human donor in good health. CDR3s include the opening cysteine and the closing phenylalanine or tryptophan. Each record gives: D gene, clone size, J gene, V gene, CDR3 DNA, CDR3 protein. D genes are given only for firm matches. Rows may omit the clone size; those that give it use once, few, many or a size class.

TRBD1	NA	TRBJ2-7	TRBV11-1	TGTGCCAGCAGCTCCGGACAGGCCAGGCGGTGGGAGCAGTACTTC	CASSSGQARRWEQYF
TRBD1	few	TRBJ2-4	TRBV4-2	TGTGCCAGCAGCCAAGACCCTGGACAGGTTCGGTACTTC	CASSQDPGQVRYF
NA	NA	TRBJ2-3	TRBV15	TGTGCCACCAGCAGAGGAGGGGGTAGTGGAGGTACGCAGTATTTT	CATSRGGGSGGTQYF
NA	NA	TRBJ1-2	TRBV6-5	TGTGCCAGCAGTTACTCGGAACAGGGAGAAGACTATGGCTACACCTTC	CASSYSEQGEDYGYTF
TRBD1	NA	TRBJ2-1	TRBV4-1	TGCGCCAGCAGCCAACCCGGGACAGGGACGGTCAATGAGCAGTTCTTC	CASSQPGTGTVNEQFF
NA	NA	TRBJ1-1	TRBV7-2	TGTGCCAGCAGCTTTGGTCCGGCCCCGAACACTGAAGCTTTCTTT	CASSFGPAPNTEAFF
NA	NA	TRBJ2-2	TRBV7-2	TGTGCCAGCAGCCCGCTACCACAATGGAACACCGGGGAGCTGTTTTTT	CASSPLPQWNTGELFF
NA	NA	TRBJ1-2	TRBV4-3	TGCGCCAGCAGCCAATCACGAGGGGCCTATGGCTACACCTTC	CASSQSRGAYGYTF
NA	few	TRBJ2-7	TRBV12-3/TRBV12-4	TGTGCCAGAAGTTTAGGGGTTAACTACGAGCAGTACTTC	CARSLGVNYEQYF
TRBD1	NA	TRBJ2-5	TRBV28	TGTGCCATACTTGGGACAGCCCAAGAGACCCAGTACTTC	CAILGTAQETQYF
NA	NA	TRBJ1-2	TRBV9	TGTGCCAGCAGCACCCAGGGACACCTCTATGGCTACACCTTC	CASSTQGHLYGYTF
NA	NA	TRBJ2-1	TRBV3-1	TGTGCCAGCAGCCAAAATATCGCGGGTCAAGGTGAGCAGTTCTTC	CASSQNIAGQGEQFF
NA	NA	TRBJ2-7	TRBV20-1	TGCAGTGCTGGTGACAGGACCCACGAGCAGTACTTC	CSAGDRTHEQYF
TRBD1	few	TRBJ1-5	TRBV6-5	TGTGCCAGCAGGCGACGTACAGGGGGCAGAGGTCAGCCCCAGCATTTT	CASRRRTGGRGQPQHF
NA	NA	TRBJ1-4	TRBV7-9	TGTGCCAGCAGCCCCCGGCCAGCGTATGAAAAACTGTTTTTT	CASSPRPAYEKLFF
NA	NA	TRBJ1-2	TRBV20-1	TGCAGTGCTAGAGGGATCGCAGGGCTGGACTATGGCTACACCTTC	CSARGIAGLDYGYTF
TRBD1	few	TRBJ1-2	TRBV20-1	TGCAGTGCTACCGCCCCAGGGGGCATTTATGGCTACACCTTC	CSATAPGGIYGYTF
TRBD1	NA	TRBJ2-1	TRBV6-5	TGTGCCAGCAGTTACTCGACCCGGACAGGGGGGTACAATGAGCAGTTCTTC	CASSYSTRTGGYNEQFF
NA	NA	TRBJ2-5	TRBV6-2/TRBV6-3	TGTGCCAGCAGTTACATTACGGCACAAGAGACCCAGTACTTC	CASSYITAQETQYF
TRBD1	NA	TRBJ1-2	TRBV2	TGTGCCAGCAATGGCGACAGGGCCTATGGCTACACCTTC	CASNGDRAYGYTF
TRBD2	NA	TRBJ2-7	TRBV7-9	TGTGCCAGCAGCTTCCGAGGGTGGGGGCTAGCGGGAGATCCTACCTACGAGCAGTACTTC	CASSFRGWGLAGDPTYEQYF
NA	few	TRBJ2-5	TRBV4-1	TGCGCCAGCAGCCGTATCGGACGGGAACAAGAGACCCAGTACTTC	CASSRIGREQETQYF
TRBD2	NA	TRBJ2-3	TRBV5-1	TGCGCCAGCAGCTTGGATGGGAGGGTGGCAGATACGCAGTATTTT	CASSLDGRVADTQYF
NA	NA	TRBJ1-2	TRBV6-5	TGTGCCAGCAGTTTCCCCAGGGGAGATGGCTACACCTTC	CASSFPRGDGYTF
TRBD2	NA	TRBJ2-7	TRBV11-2	TGTGCCAGCGAATTGACTAGCGGGGGGTTTTACGTCGAGCAGTACTTC	CASELTSGGFYVEQYF
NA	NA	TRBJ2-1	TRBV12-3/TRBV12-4	TGTGCCAGCACAGGGACCTCCTACAATGAGCAGTTCTTC	CASTGTSYNEQFF